The 18 T cell receptor beta chains in this list originate from one sample, sequenced in a study of blood T cell repertoires in COVID-19. Repertoires were generated with immunoSEQ multiplex PCR, while TCRdb's copy carries only in-frame clones and drops some. The table shows approximately 80,000 clones, with around 82% occurring only once. The material sequenced was peripheral blood. Receptor source: a man in his 60s with acute or convalescent COVID-19.

This clone was found a few times. The chain recombines TRBV7-9 with TRBJ2-7, with TRBD2 matching over 8 bases. This CDR3 is built from 13 residues. With 8 bases clipped from V and 1 base from J, the junction kept 4 bases outside the gene matches. Germline-derived CDR1 and CDR2 are SEHNR and FQNEAQ (reference sequence). CDR3 sequence: CASGGGLSYEQYF. CDR3 in DNA: TGTGCCAGCGGCGGGGGGCTATCCTACGAGCAGTACTTC. The variable domain in full, completed from reference TRBV7-9 and TRBJ2-7, reads DTGVSQNPRHKITKRGQNVTFRCDPISEHNRLYWYRQTLGQGPEFLTYFQNEAQLEKSRLLSDRFSAERPKGSFSTLEIQRTEQGDSAMYLCASGGGLSYEQYFGPGTRLTVT.

This clone has a single count. This chain links TRBV5-1 with TRBJ1-2; no definite D call. Germline CDR1 reads SGHRS; CDR2 reads YFSETQ. CDR3 length: 13 residues. The V gene lost 0 bases and the J gene lost 6 bases, with 9 bases spanning the gap. The CDR3 sequence: CASSLAGRDGYTF. The CDR3, as DNA: TGCGCCAGCAGCTTGGCCGGGAGGGATGGCTACACCTTC. Supplemented by reference TRBV5-1 and TRBJ1-2, the full variable domain reads KAGVTQTPRYLIKTRGQQVTLSCSPISGHRSVSWYQQTPGQGLQFLFEYFSETQRNKGNFPGRFSGRQFSNSRSEMNVSTLELGDSALYLCASSLAGRDGYTFGSGTRLTVV.

The V and J genes are TRBV3-1 (or the pseudogene TRBV3-2) and TRBJ1-6, with 7 nucleotides matching TRBD1. Unmatched junction bases numbered 3, after V lost 4 bases and J lost 6 bases. There are 14 residues in the CDR3. Per germline, CDR1 LGHDT and CDR2 YNNKEL (reference sequence). The CDR3 sequence: CASSRDSPNSPLHF. CDR3 DNA sequence: TGTGCCAGCAGCCGGGACAGTCCTAATTCACCCCTCCACTTT.

The CDR3 loop reads CATPTGEETQYF. CDR3 nucleotide sequence: TGTGCAACCCCGACGGGAGAAGAGACCCAGTACTTC. The V and J genes are TRBV7-3 and TRBJ2-5; D may be TRBD2 (6 bases). This CDR3 has 12 residues. The germline CDR1 and CDR2 sequences are SGHTA and FQGTGA.

This clone was picked up one time. The chain is built from TRBV6-5 and TRBJ1-1; 9 bases are a match to TRBD1. Germline-derived CDR1 and CDR2 are MNHEY and SVGAGI. The junction had 5 bases not matched to a gene; V was cut back by 8 bases and J by 4 bases. The CDR3 extends over 13 amino acids. CDR3 coding DNA: TGTGCCAGCGGGGTGACAGGGGGCACTGAAGCTTTCTTT. Translating gives CASGVTGGTEAFF.

This rearrangement joins TRBV18 to TRBJ2-7; no reliable D call. The ends were cut back, 2 bases at V and 7 bases at J, with 9 bases in the middle. The CDR3 covers 12 residues. Germline CDR1 KGHSH, CDR2 LQKENI. CDR3 nucleotide sequence: TGTGCCAGCTCACCATCTTCCCGGGAGCAGTACTTC. It yields the protein CASSPSSREQYF.

V and J are TRBV5-4 and TRBJ2-3; 9 nucleotides line up with TRBD2. Germline-derived CDR1 and CDR2 are SGHNT and YYREEE (reference sequence). J gave up 0 bases and V 6 bases, and 11 bases lay outside the gene matches. The CDR3 loop spans 17 amino acids. Here the CDR3 DNA reads TGTGCCAGCACCCGGGGGGGACTAGCTGCTAGCACAGATACGCAGTATTTT. This gives the protein CASTRGGLAASTDTQYF.

The chain couples TRBV12-3 or TRBV12-4 to TRBJ1-4, with D tentatively TRBD1 (6 bases). CDR3 length equals 12 residues. V lost 4 bases and J lost 14, with 14 bases in between. In DNA, the CDR3 is TGTGCCAGCAGTTACACAGGGTGGGTTCTGTTTTTT. It encodes CASSYTGWVLFF.

The V gene is TRBV12-3 or TRBV12-4, the J gene TRBJ1-1; 10 nucleotides align to TRBD1. V dropped 8 bases and J dropped 5; count of bases not matched to a gene: 5. The CDR3 totals 13 residues. The chain's CDR3 is CASGSGQGTEAFF. The CDR3 DNA follows: TGTGCCAGCGGGTCGGGACAGGGGACTGAAGCTTTCTTT.

The chain links TRBV6-6 to TRBJ1-1, with no clear D. The germline gives CDR1 MNHNY, CDR2 SVGAGI (reference sequence). Trimming stripped 2 bases from V and 7 bases from J, with 5 bases between. The CDR3 loop spans 11 amino acids. The CDR3 coding sequence is TGTGCCAGCAGTTACCGAGTTGAAGCTTTCTTT. Translating gives CASSYRVEAFF.

V and J are TRBV7-2 and TRBJ2-1, with TRBD1 matching 10 bases. Unmatched junction bases numbered 1, after V lost 2 bases and J lost 3 bases. The CDR3 is 15 amino acids. Germline V gives CDR1 SGHTA, CDR2 FQGNSA. The CDR3: CASSLRTGGYNEQFF. The CDR3 region has the DNA TGTGCCAGCAGCTTAAGGACAGGGGGCTACAATGAGCAGTTCTTC.

The V and J genes are TRBV27 and TRBJ2-7, with a tentative D call TRBD1 (7 bases). The germline V and J ends were trimmed by 4 bases and 9 bases, with 13 bases remaining between them. From germline, CDR1 is MNHEY and CDR2 SMNVEV (reference sequence). The CDR3 covers 12 residues. In DNA form, the CDR3 reads TGTGCCAGCAGTTCGGTCCAGGGGGGGCAGTACTTC. This translates into CASSSVQGGQYF.

DNA of the CDR3: TGTGCCAGCAGCTTAGGAGAGAACACTGAAGCTTTCTTT. It specifies CASSLGENTEAFF. The gene calls are TRBV7-9 and TRBJ1-1, with no clear D. CDR3 length equals 13 residues. Trimming shortened V by 1 base and J by 1 base, and 4 bases separated the two germline ends. Looked up from germline, CDR1 is SEHNR and CDR2 is FQNEAQ (reference sequence).

This clone was observed a few times. The gene calls are TRBV13 and TRBJ2-7, with a weak D call TRBD2 (5 bases). The CDR3 runs 15 residues. CDR1 PRHDT and CDR2 FYEKMQ come from the germline V gene (reference sequence). Trimming removed 5 bases at V and 4 bases at J, with 18 bases between. This CDR3 reads CASSRSGLARYEQYF. The CDR3 nucleotides are TGTGCCAGCAGCCGCTCCGGGCTAGCTAGGTACGAGCAGTACTTC.

V usage is TRBV19 and J usage is TRBJ2-4, with D perhaps TRBD2 (6 bases). Germline values: CDR1 LNHDA, CDR2 SQIVND (reference sequence). There are 15 residues in the CDR3. Trimming removed 5 bases at V and 3 bases at J, with 14 bases between. CDR3 loop: CASSSRGKGKNIQYF. CDR3 DNA sequence: TGTGCCAGTAGTTCACGCGGGAAGGGCAAAAACATTCAGTACTTC.

The V and J genes are TRBV24-1 and TRBJ2-1, with unresolved D. In germline, CDR1 is KGHDR, CDR2 SFDVKD. The V end was cut by 1 base, the J end by 9 bases, with 9 bases between. The CDR3 has 13 amino acids. CDR3 sequence: CATSDFGAFEQFF. CDR3 coding DNA: TGTGCCACCAGTGATTTTGGAGCGTTTGAGCAGTTCTTC.

CDR3 in amino acids: CASSFRQAQIYGYTF. The CDR3 region has the DNA TGTGCCAGCAGTTTCCGGCAGGCGCAAATATATGGCTACACCTTC. This chain uses TRBV6-5 with TRBJ1-2; D call uncertain. CDR1 is MNHEY, CDR2 SVGAGI, per germline. This CDR3 is built from 15 residues. The V end lost 4 bases, the J end lost 5 bases, and 17 bases lay between the germline ends.

This sequence joins TRBV5-1 and TRBJ2-3; weak D call: TRBD2 (5 bases). CDR1 is SGHRS and CDR2 is YFSETQ in the germline V gene. V lost 0 bases to trimming and J lost 7 bases, with 12 bases between them. The CDR3 is made up of 14 amino acids. The CDR3 region is CASSLAGRENTQYF. The CDR3 DNA reads TGCGCCAGCAGCTTGGCCGGACGGGAAAATACGCAGTATTTT.